The entry below gives a single TCR beta chain sequence along with its context. The authors' processing: By means of reference gene primer amplification, nucleated cell counts were estimated. Repertoires were generated with immunoSEQ multiplex PCR, while TCRdb's copy carries only in-frame clones and drops some. V, J and clone size are those of that table, while D and trimming were read from the DNA. The sample has under 85,000 clones; 75% to 90% are singletons. The data are from a study of blood T cell repertoires in COVID-19. Whole-study context: Samples taken during acute and convalescent COVID-19 were collected in the United States, Italy and Spain. PBMCs, B-cell-depleted T cells, or T cells provided the cDNA or gDNA that made up the material.

The clonotype originates from a man aged 80 or over with acute or convalescent COVID-19. Sequenced material: peripheral blood.

CDR3 nucleotides: TGTGCCAGCAGCATTCAGGGTGGCTCGACCGGGGAGCTGTTTTTT. It specifies CASSIQGGSTGELFF. The J gene is TRBJ2-2, the V gene TRBV7-9; D possibly corresponds to TRBD1 (5 bases). V lost 5 bases, J lost 5 bases, and 15 bases lay in between. CDR3 length: 15 amino acids. Germline-derived CDR1 and CDR2 are SEHNR and FQNEAQ (reference sequence).